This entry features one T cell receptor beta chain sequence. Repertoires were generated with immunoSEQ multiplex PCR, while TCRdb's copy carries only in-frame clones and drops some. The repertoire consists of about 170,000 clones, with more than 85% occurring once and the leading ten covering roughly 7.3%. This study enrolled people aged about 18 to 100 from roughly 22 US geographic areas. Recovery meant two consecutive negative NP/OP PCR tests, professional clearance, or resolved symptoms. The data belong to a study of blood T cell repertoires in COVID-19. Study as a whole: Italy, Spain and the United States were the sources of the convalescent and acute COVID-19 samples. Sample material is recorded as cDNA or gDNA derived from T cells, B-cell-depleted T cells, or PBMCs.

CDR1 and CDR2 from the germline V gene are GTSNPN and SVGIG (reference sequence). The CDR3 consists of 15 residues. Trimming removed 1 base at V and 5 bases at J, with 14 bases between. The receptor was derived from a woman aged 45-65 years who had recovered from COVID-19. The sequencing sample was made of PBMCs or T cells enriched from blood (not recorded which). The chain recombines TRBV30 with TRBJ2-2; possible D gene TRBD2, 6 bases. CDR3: CAWSAEGLGTGELFF. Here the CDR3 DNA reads TGTGCCTGGAGTGCGGAGGGGCTCGGGACCGGGGAGCTGTTTTTT.